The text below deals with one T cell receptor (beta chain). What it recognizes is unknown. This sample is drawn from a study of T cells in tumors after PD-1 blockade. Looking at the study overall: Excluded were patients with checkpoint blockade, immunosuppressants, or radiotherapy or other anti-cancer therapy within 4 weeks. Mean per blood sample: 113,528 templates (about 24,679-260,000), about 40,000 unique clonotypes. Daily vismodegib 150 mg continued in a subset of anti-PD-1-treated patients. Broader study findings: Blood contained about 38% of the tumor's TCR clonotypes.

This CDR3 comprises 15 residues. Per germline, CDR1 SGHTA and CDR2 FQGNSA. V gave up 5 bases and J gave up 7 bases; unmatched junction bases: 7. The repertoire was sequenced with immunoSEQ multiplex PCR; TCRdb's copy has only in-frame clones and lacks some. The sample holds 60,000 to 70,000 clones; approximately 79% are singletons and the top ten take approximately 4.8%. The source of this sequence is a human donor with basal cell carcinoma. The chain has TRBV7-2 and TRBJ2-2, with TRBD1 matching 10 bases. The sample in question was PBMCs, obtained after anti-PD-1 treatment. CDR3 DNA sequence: TGTGCCAGCAGCGAAAGACAGGGGGCCGGCGGGGAGCTGTTTTTT. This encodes CASSERQGAGGELFF.